The T cell receptor (beta chain) under discussion was sequenced for a study of OX40 agonist ivuxolimab in advanced cancers. Study conclusions and caveats: There were, on average, more expanded clones in CD8+ T cells than in CD4+.

This CDR3 region has 15 residues. V gave up 5 bases and J gave up 2 bases, with 16 bases separating them. Germline values: CDR1 SGHVS, CDR2 FQNEAQ. Notes on this clone: Its target is unknown.

The method was immunoSEQ multiplex PCR; TCRdb's version includes in-frame clones alone and lacks a portion of them. The sample has more than 60,000 clones, about 81% seen once. J is TRBJ2-7 and V is TRBV7-8, with D possibly TRBD2 on 7 matching bases. The receptor was derived from an adult with an advanced solid tumor such as melanoma, head and neck, liver or kidney cancer. Source: CD4+ or CD8+ T cells sorted from blood, taken in a trial of the OX40 agonist ivuxolimab. CDR3 coding DNA: TGTGCCAGCAGCCCCCTTAGGGAGGGGGCCTACGAGCAGTACTTC. Translated: CASSPLREGAYEQYF.